The subject of this entry is one TCR beta chain. This record belongs to a study of blood T cell repertoires in COVID-19. Study overall: Donors in the United States, Italy and Spain gave samples during acute or convalescent COVID-19. PBMCs, B-cell-depleted T cells, or T cells were the source of the cDNA or gDNA that made up the material.

Method: immunoSEQ multiplex PCR; TCRdb's copy keeps in-frame clones and lacks some. Counted here are 410,000 or so clones, 89% occurring once; the ten biggest clones make up roughly 1.4%. This sequence originates from a woman aged 40 to 55 with COVID-19, enrolled during active disease. Sequencing used peripheral blood.

As DNA, the CDR3 is TGTGCCAGCAGTCCACGACAGGGTCATGGCTACACCTTC. Encoded protein: CASSPRQGHGYTF. V is TRBV6-2 or TRBV6-3 and J is TRBJ1-2; TRBD1 agrees at 7 bases. J gave up 6 bases and V 5 bases, and 6 bases lay outside the gene matches. The CDR3 spans 13 residues. In germline, CDR1 is MNHEY, CDR2 SVGEGT.